Following are 11 T cell receptor beta chains from one sample sequenced in a study of CD4 T cells in relation to SARS-CoV-2 and coronaviruses. Before the COVID-19 pandemic, during about 2010-2018, CD4+ T cells were taken from unexposed donors. CD4+ T cells were isolated from the cells after around eleven days of culture. For these TCRs, the target antigens are not known. The protocol was immunoSEQ multiplex PCR, while the TCRdb copy is restricted to in-frame clones and leaves out a portion. The data contain approximately 30,000 clones, 74% of them singletons. The sequenced material came from CD4+ T cells from PBMCs, cultured in vitro. Receptors were obtained from a human donor in good health.

The chain couples TRBV18 to TRBJ2-1, with D perhaps matching TRBD1 or TRBD2 (6 bases each). This CDR3 region has 14 residues. The germline V gene has CDR1 KGHSH and CDR2 LQKENI. Between the trimmed V and J ends, which lost 0 bases and 5 bases, there was a span of 8 bases. The CDR3 protein is CASSPPRGDNEQFF. In DNA form, the CDR3 reads TGTGCCAGCTCACCACCGAGGGGGGACAATGAGCAGTTCTTC. Drawing the rest from reference TRBV18 and TRBJ2-1, the complete variable domain is NAGVMQNPRHLVRRRGQEARLRCSPMKGHSHVYWYRQLPEEGLKFMVYLQKENIIDESGMPKERFSAEFPKEGPSILRIQQVVRGDSAAYFCASSPPRGDNEQFFGPGTRLTVL.

This clone was counted between two and nine times. The CDR3 reads CASSPTQGGRHQPQHF. As DNA, the CDR3 is TGTGCCAGCAGTCCAACACAGGGGGGTAGACATCAGCCCCAGCATTTT. This chain uses TRBV28 with TRBJ1-5, with 8 nucleotides matching TRBD1. Trimming cost V 5 bases and J 5 bases; bases outside gene matches: 11. The CDR3 sequence is 16 residues long. Germline lookup yields CDR1 MDHEN and CDR2 SYDVKM.

The J gene is TRBJ1-2, the V gene TRBV18; D not certain. V lost 2 bases, J lost 3 bases, and 13 bases lay in between. The CDR3 loop spans 15 amino acids. Per germline, CDR1 KGHSH and CDR2 LQKENI. As DNA, the CDR3 is TGTGCCAGCTCACCAGAGTTGGGGTTTGACTATGGCTACACCTTC. Translated, it gives CASSPELGFDYGYTF.

J is TRBJ1-1 and V is TRBV5-4; D not certain. Germline lookup yields CDR1 SGHNT and CDR2 YYREEE (reference sequence). The V end was cut by 1 base, the J end by 1 base, with 8 bases between. This CDR3 region has 14 residues. This CDR3 is CASSLRFRNTEAFF. In DNA, the CDR3 is TGTGCCAGCAGCTTGAGATTCAGGAACACTGAAGCTTTCTTT.

V and J are TRBV7-2 and TRBJ1-5; TRBD1 matches at 7 bases. This CDR3 has 16 amino acids. Germline V gives CDR1 SGHTA, CDR2 FQGNSA. The J segment lost 6 bases and the V segment lost 1 base, leaving 9 bases of the junction unmatched. In nucleotides, the CDR3 is TGTGCCAGCAGCTTAGGGGACAGAATTTTCCCTCAGCCCCAGCATTTT. Amino acids: CASSLGDRIFPQPQHF.

The chain joins TRBV19 to TRBJ1-2, with 7 bases matching TRBD1. The V and J ends lost 0 bases and 7 bases, in that order; junction bases with no gene match: 8. The CDR3 has 15 residues. The germline CDR1 and CDR2 sequences are LNHDA and SQIVND (reference sequence). The CDR3 sequence: CASSIEYRGLSGYTF. In nucleotides, the CDR3 is TGTGCCAGTAGTATAGAGTACAGGGGTCTGAGTGGCTACACCTTC. The full variable domain, rest sourced from reference TRBV19 and TRBJ1-2, is DGGITQSPKYLFRKEGQNVTLSCEQNLNHDAMYWYRQDPGQGLRLIYYSQIVNDFQKGDIAEGYSVSREKKESFPLTVTSAQKNPTAFYLCASSIEYRGLSGYTFGSGTRLTVV.

The chain combines TRBV12-3 or TRBV12-4 with TRBJ2-7; no firm D call. V dropped 1 base and J dropped 6 bases, with 4 bases sitting between them. The CDR3 is 11 residues long. The CDR3 nucleotides are TGTGCCAGCAGTTTAGGGTCCGAGCAGTACTTC. Protein sequence: CASSLGSEQYF.

The CDR3: CASSLGGGSNQPQHF. Here the CDR3 DNA reads TGTGCCAGCAGCTTAGGGGGGGGTAGCAATCAGCCCCAGCATTTT. The rearrangement uses TRBV11-2 and TRBJ1-5; a possible D gene is TRBD1 (5 bases). This CDR3 is 15 amino acids long. The V end lost 1 base, the J end lost 0 bases, and 7 bases lay between the germline ends. Germline assignment: CDR1 SGHAT and CDR2 FQNNGV.

The chain couples TRBV27 to TRBJ1-1; 10 nucleotides match TRBD1. J was trimmed by 4 bases and V by 6 bases; bases with no gene match: 5. CDR3 length: 14 residues. The germline V gene has CDR1 MNHEY and CDR2 SMNVEV (reference sequence). The CDR3 loop reads CASSPGQGGTEAFF. DNA for the CDR3: TGTGCCAGCAGCCCCGGACAGGGGGGCACTGAAGCTTTCTTT.

This clone has just a few counts. V is TRBV19 and J is TRBJ1-1; the D gene is possibly TRBD1 (5 bases). The germline V and J ends were trimmed by 0 bases and 5 bases, with 19 bases remaining between them. The CDR3 consists of 17 residues. Germline assignment: CDR1 LNHDA and CDR2 SQIVND (reference sequence). The DNA of the CDR3 is TGTGCCAGTAGTATAGATCCCTCCGGGGCATGGCGTACTGAAGCTTTCTTT. Translated: CASSIDPSGAWRTEAFF.

V and J are TRBV4-2 and TRBJ2-3, with D possibly being TRBD2 (7 bases). Trimming pared 1 base from V and 4 bases from J, leaving 12 bases between. Germline loops: CDR1 LGHNA, CDR2 YNFKEQ. The CDR3 loop spans 15 amino acids. The CDR3 here is CASSQVGRGADTQYF. Here the CDR3 DNA reads TGTGCCAGCAGCCAAGTTGGGAGGGGGGCAGATACGCAGTATTTT.